This is a list of T cell receptor beta chains from one sample in a study of OX40 agonist ivuxolimab in advanced cancers. Only in-frame clones appear in the TCRdb table, and some are missing; sequencing was by immunoSEQ multiplex PCR. The repertoire has 70,000 to 90,000 clones, 90% of them found once; the top ten carry 0.35% to 0.45%. The sample consisted of CD4+ or CD8+ T cells sorted from blood, taken in a trial of the OX40 agonist ivuxolimab. Receptor source: an adult with an advanced solid tumor such as melanoma, head and neck, liver or kidney cancer. Each CDR3 is given with its conserved first and last residue. Each record gives: CDR3 length, D gene, V gene, clone size, J gene, CDR3 protein, CDR3 DNA. D genes are given only for firm matches. The listing skips clone size in some rows; elsewhere it reads once, few, many or a size class.

len: 13
d_gene: -
v_gene: TRBV19
abundance: -
j_gene: TRBJ2-1
CDR3aa: CASSITSPNEQFF
CDR3nt: TGTGCCAGTAGTATTACTAGTCCCAATGAGCAGTTCTTC

len: 15
d_gene: -
v_gene: TRBV27
abundance: -
j_gene: TRBJ2-6
CDR3aa: CASSFWASGANVLTF
CDR3nt: TGTGCCAGCAGTTTCTGGGCCTCTGGGGCCAACGTCCTGACTTTC

len: 16
d_gene: -
v_gene: TRBV6-6
abundance: -
j_gene: TRBJ1-5
CDR3aa: CASSSGIGQPYQPQHF
CDR3nt: TGTGCCAGCAGTTCGGGCATAGGACAGCCTTATCAGCCCCAGCATTTT

len: 15
d_gene: -
v_gene: TRBV2
abundance: -
j_gene: TRBJ2-1
CDR3aa: CASTDEGRVYNEQFF
CDR3nt: TGTGCCAGCACAGACGAGGGCAGGGTCTACAATGAGCAGTTCTTC

len: 16
d_gene: -
v_gene: TRBV30
abundance: -
j_gene: TRBJ1-3
CDR3aa: CAWSVRLGAAGNTIYF
CDR3nt: TGTGCCTGGAGTGTACGGCTGGGGGCGGCTGGAAACACCATATATTTT

len: 14
d_gene: -
v_gene: TRBV5-8
abundance: -
j_gene: TRBJ1-1
CDR3aa: CASSWAGRGTEAFF
CDR3nt: TGTGCCAGCAGCTGGGCTGGCAGGGGTACTGAAGCTTTCTTT

len: 15
d_gene: -
v_gene: TRBV19
abundance: -
j_gene: TRBJ1-4
CDR3aa: CASRAQVTTNEKLFF
CDR3nt: TGTGCCAGTAGAGCACAGGTTACAACTAATGAAAAACTGTTTTTT

len: 14
d_gene: TRBD2
v_gene: TRBV10-3
abundance: -
j_gene: TRBJ2-3
CDR3aa: CAISEVGRTDTQYF
CDR3nt: TGTGCCATCAGTGAGGTCGGGAGGACAGATACGCAGTATTTT

len: 17
d_gene: TRBD1
v_gene: TRBV18
abundance: -
j_gene: TRBJ1-4
CDR3aa: CASSPTGGSATNEKLFF
CDR3nt: TGTGCCAGCTCACCAACAGGGGGCAGTGCAACTAATGAAAAACTGTTTTTT

len: 13
d_gene: -
v_gene: TRBV5-1
abundance: -
j_gene: TRBJ1-2
CDR3aa: CASSLDGNYGYTF
CDR3nt: TGCGCCAGCAGCTTGGACGGAAACTATGGCTACACCTTC

len: 15
d_gene: -
v_gene: TRBV7-9
abundance: once
j_gene: TRBJ1-2
CDR3aa: CASSGPQGRRTGYTF
CDR3nt: TGTGCCAGCAGCGGACCCCAGGGAAGAAGAACGGGCTACACCTTC

len: 15
d_gene: TRBD1
v_gene: TRBV11-2
abundance: -
j_gene: TRBJ2-5
CDR3aa: CASSFRTGGGETQYF
CDR3nt: TGTGCCAGCAGCTTCCGGACAGGGGGCGGGGAGACCCAGTACTTC

len: 17
d_gene: TRBD1
v_gene: TRBV18
abundance: once
j_gene: TRBJ1-6
CDR3aa: CASSRTGGSSYNSPLHF
CDR3nt: TGTGCCAGCTCACGGACAGGGGGGAGCTCCTATAATTCACCCCTCCACTTT

len: 16
d_gene: -
v_gene: TRBV28
abundance: -
j_gene: TRBJ2-7
CDR3aa: CASYSRAGDLSYEQYF
CDR3nt: TGTGCCAGCTATTCCCGGGCAGGCGACCTTTCCTACGAGCAGTACTTC

len: 15
d_gene: TRBD1
v_gene: TRBV28
abundance: -
j_gene: TRBJ2-5
CDR3aa: CASSPRGQYQETQYF
CDR3nt: TGTGCCAGCAGCCCTAGGGGACAGTACCAAGAGACCCAGTACTTC

len: 15
d_gene: -
v_gene: TRBV19
abundance: -
j_gene: TRBJ1-2
CDR3aa: CASSTGHTPNYGYTF
CDR3nt: TGTGCCAGTAGTACGGGACATACCCCTAACTATGGCTACACCTTC

len: 13
d_gene: -
v_gene: TRBV27
abundance: -
j_gene: TRBJ2-7
CDR3aa: CASSFGQTYEQYF
CDR3nt: TGTGCCAGCAGTTTCGGGCAGACCTACGAGCAGTACTTC

len: 12
d_gene: -
v_gene: TRBV28
abundance: -
j_gene: TRBJ1-2
CDR3aa: CASSDTFYGYTF
CDR3nt: TGTGCCAGCAGTGACACCTTCTATGGCTACACCTTC

len: 15
d_gene: -
v_gene: TRBV15
abundance: -
j_gene: TRBJ2-3
CDR3aa: CATSSTGTRTDTQYF
CDR3nt: TGTGCCACCAGCAGCACAGGGACCCGCACAGATACGCAGTATTTT

len: 16
d_gene: -
v_gene: TRBV18
abundance: -
j_gene: TRBJ2-6
CDR3aa: CASSPSLFSGANVLTF
CDR3nt: TGTGCCAGCTCACCATCTCTATTCTCTGGGGCCAACGTCCTGACTTTC

len: 12
d_gene: -
v_gene: TRBV28
abundance: -
j_gene: TRBJ2-2
CDR3aa: CASRSNTGELFF
CDR3nt: TGTGCCAGCAGATCGAACACCGGGGAGCTGTTTTTT

len: 15
d_gene: -
v_gene: TRBV10-3
abundance: -
j_gene: TRBJ2-7
CDR3aa: CAISETLDSPYEQYF
CDR3nt: TGTGCCATCAGTGAGACCCTTGACAGCCCTTACGAGCAGTACTTC

len: 11
d_gene: -
v_gene: TRBV5-1
abundance: -
j_gene: TRBJ2-3
CDR3aa: CASSLSYTQYF
CDR3nt: TGCGCCAGCAGCTTGAGTTATACGCAGTATTTT

len: 13
d_gene: -
v_gene: TRBV19
abundance: -
j_gene: TRBJ2-7
CDR3aa: CAAVGSSGHEQYF
CDR3nt: TGTGCCGCCGTGGGTTCTTCAGGTCACGAGCAGTACTTC

len: 20
d_gene: TRBD2
v_gene: TRBV7-7
abundance: few
j_gene: TRBJ2-1
CDR3aa: CASSLGGASGRVPTYNEQFF
CDR3nt: TGTGCCAGCAGCTTAGGGGGGGCTAGCGGGAGAGTCCCTACTTACAATGAGCAGTTCTTC

len: 15
d_gene: TRBD1
v_gene: TRBV27
abundance: -
j_gene: TRBJ2-7
CDR3aa: CASNPGTGPSYEQYF
CDR3nt: TGTGCCAGCAACCCCGGGACAGGGCCTTCCTACGAGCAGTACTTC

len: 14
d_gene: -
v_gene: TRBV7-9
abundance: -
j_gene: TRBJ2-7
CDR3aa: CASSLAGQDYEQYF
CDR3nt: TGTGCCAGCAGCTTAGCCGGACAAGACTACGAGCAGTACTTC

len: 15
d_gene: TRBD1
v_gene: TRBV9
abundance: once
j_gene: TRBJ2-1
CDR3aa: CASSAGTGFYNEQFF
CDR3nt: TGTGCCAGCAGCGCCGGGACAGGGTTCTACAATGAGCAGTTCTTC

len: 14
d_gene: -
v_gene: TRBV18
abundance: -
j_gene: TRBJ1-5
CDR3aa: CASSYTGSNQPQHF
CDR3nt: TGTGCCAGCTCATACACAGGCTCCAATCAGCCCCAGCATTTT

len: 13
d_gene: -
v_gene: TRBV29-1
abundance: -
j_gene: TRBJ2-3
CDR3aa: CSVSVGRTDTQYF
CDR3nt: TGCAGCGTTTCCGTCGGCCGCACAGATACGCAGTATTTT

len: 15
d_gene: TRBD1
v_gene: TRBV6-4
abundance: -
j_gene: TRBJ1-5
CDR3aa: CASSATGGSNQPQHF
CDR3nt: TGTGCCAGCAGTGCTACAGGGGGTAGCAATCAGCCCCAGCATTTT

len: 18
d_gene: TRBD1
v_gene: TRBV7-9
abundance: -
j_gene: TRBJ1-5
CDR3aa: CASSLTPGQGASNQPQHF
CDR3nt: TGTGCCAGCAGCTTAACTCCGGGACAGGGGGCGAGCAATCAGCCCCAGCATTTT

len: 14
d_gene: -
v_gene: TRBV6-1
abundance: -
j_gene: TRBJ2-1
CDR3aa: CASLPFPSGNEQFF
CDR3nt: TGTGCCAGCTTGCCCTTCCCTAGTGGCAATGAGCAGTTCTTC

len: 14
d_gene: -
v_gene: TRBV2
abundance: -
j_gene: TRBJ1-2
CDR3aa: CASSEEGLGYGYTF
CDR3nt: TGTGCCAGCAGTGAAGAGGGTCTGGGCTATGGCTACACCTTC

len: 16
d_gene: -
v_gene: TRBV9
abundance: -
j_gene: TRBJ2-2
CDR3aa: CASSVGAVQGPGELFF
CDR3nt: TGTGCCAGCAGCGTAGGAGCTGTCCAGGGCCCCGGGGAGCTGTTTTTT

len: 16
d_gene: -
v_gene: TRBV28
abundance: -
j_gene: TRBJ1-6
CDR3aa: CASSLSNRGVNSPLHF
CDR3nt: TGTGCCAGCAGTTTATCGAATCGGGGGGTGAATTCACCCCTCCACTTT

len: 13
d_gene: -
v_gene: TRBV27
abundance: once
j_gene: TRBJ2-1
CDR3aa: CASSKDFHNEQFF
CDR3nt: TGTGCCAGCAGTAAGGACTTTCACAATGAGCAGTTCTTC

len: 16
d_gene: -
v_gene: TRBV14
abundance: -
j_gene: TRBJ2-1
CDR3aa: CASSQDTESSYNEQFF
CDR3nt: TGTGCCAGCAGCCAAGATACTGAGAGCTCCTACAATGAGCAGTTCTTC

len: 13
d_gene: -
v_gene: TRBV5-1
abundance: once
j_gene: TRBJ2-3
CDR3aa: CASSLEGTDTQYF
CDR3nt: TGCGCCAGCAGCCTGGAAGGCACAGATACGCAGTATTTT

len: 13
d_gene: -
v_gene: TRBV28
abundance: -
j_gene: TRBJ1-4
CDR3aa: CASSLLQNEKLFF
CDR3nt: TGTGCCAGCAGTTTACTCCAGAATGAAAAACTGTTTTTT

len: 17
d_gene: -
v_gene: TRBV9
abundance: -
j_gene: TRBJ2-5
CDR3aa: CASSVDPASGVSETQYF
CDR3nt: TGTGCCAGCAGCGTAGATCCCGCGTCCGGGGTTTCAGAGACCCAGTACTTC

len: 12
d_gene: TRBD2
v_gene: TRBV28
abundance: -
j_gene: TRBJ2-1
CDR3aa: CASNEAGGPGFF
CDR3nt: TGTGCCAGCAACGAAGCGGGAGGGCCGGGGTTCTTC

len: 14
d_gene: -
v_gene: TRBV6-5
abundance: -
j_gene: TRBJ1-4
CDR3aa: CASSLQVGGEKLFF
CDR3nt: TGTGCCAGCAGCCTCCAAGTGGGAGGAGAAAAACTGTTTTTT

len: 16
d_gene: -
v_gene: TRBV21-1
abundance: -
j_gene: TRBJ1-3
CDR3aa: CASSPPGQASGNTIYF
CDR3nt: TGTGCCAGCAGCCCCCCCGGACAGGCCTCTGGAAACACCATATATTTT

len: 14
d_gene: -
v_gene: TRBV18
abundance: -
j_gene: TRBJ1-1
CDR3aa: CASSPGGMNTEAFF
CDR3nt: TGTGCCAGCTCACCCGGGGGAATGAACACTGAAGCTTTCTTT

len: 14
d_gene: -
v_gene: TRBV4-3
abundance: -
j_gene: TRBJ1-1
CDR3aa: CASSQVGGGTEAFF
CDR3nt: TGCGCCAGCAGCCAAGTCGGGGGTGGCACTGAAGCTTTCTTT